A single T cell receptor beta chain is shown here with its context. Antigen: not known. V dropped 6 bases and J dropped 6 bases, with 8 bases sitting between them. Per germline, CDR1 SGHDT and CDR2 YYEEEE. CDR3 length equals 11 residues. The data were produced by immunoSEQ multiplex PCR, yet TCRdb's version contains in-frame clones alone and is incomplete. The repertoire holds around 180,000 clones, with roughly 88% as singletons. The data are from a study of T cell responses to AZD1222 COVID-19 vaccine. Study information: Investigators merged groups given second doses at roughly 4 or roughly 12 weeks. Regarding the study as a whole: The donor cohort was predominantly white British with a female majority, and clonal diversity may have been underestimated. Unmutated regions of variants are reportedly targeted by nearly half of spike-specific TCRs.

Sequenced here: peripheral blood, sampled on day 0 of AZD1222 vaccination. V is TRBV5-6 and J is TRBJ2-3; no definite D call. The TCR sequence derives from an adult in good health. CDR3 residues: CASNPRDTQYF. In DNA, the CDR3 is TGTGCCAGCAATCCGAGGGATACGCAGTATTTT.